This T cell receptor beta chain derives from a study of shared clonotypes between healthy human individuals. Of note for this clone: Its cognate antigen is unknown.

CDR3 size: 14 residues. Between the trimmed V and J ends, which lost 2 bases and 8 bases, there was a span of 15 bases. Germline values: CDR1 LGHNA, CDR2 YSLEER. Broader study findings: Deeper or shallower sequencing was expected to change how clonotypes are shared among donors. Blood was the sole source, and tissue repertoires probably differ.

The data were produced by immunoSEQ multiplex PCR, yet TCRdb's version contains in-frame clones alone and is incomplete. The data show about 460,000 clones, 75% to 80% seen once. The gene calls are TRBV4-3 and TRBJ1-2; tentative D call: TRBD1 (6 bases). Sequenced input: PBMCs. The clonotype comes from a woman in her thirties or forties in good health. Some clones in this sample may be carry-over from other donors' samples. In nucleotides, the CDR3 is TGCGCCAGCAGCCAAAGAGTTACAGGGTACGGCTACACCTTC. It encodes CASSQRVTGYGYTF.